The 5 T cell receptor beta chains below all came from one sample that was sequenced in a study of immune evolution from preneoplasia to lung adenocarcinoma. Assay: immunoSEQ multiplex PCR; the TCRdb copy retains only in-frame clones and omits some. The sample carries under 7,500 clones, over 75% recorded once. Sequencing was done on a sample of FFPE normal lung tissue adjacent to the tumor. The receptors stem from a person between 45 and 75 years old with lung adenocarcinoma.

The rearrangement joins TRBV7-6 to TRBJ2-7; the D gene is possibly TRBD1 (6 bases). This CDR3 region has 14 residues. V was trimmed by 2 bases and J by 5 bases, leaving 13 bases between them. Per germline, CDR1 SGHVS and CDR2 FNYEAQ. The CDR3 spells CASSLRQGIDEQYF. The CDR3 DNA reads TGTGCCAGCAGCTTAAGGCAGGGGATTGACGAGCAGTACTTC.

The CDR3 DNA is TGTGCCATGGACAGGGGACTAGCGGGATTTAGTGAGCAGTTCTTC. Its translation is CAMDRGLAGFSEQFF. The chain recombines TRBV30 with TRBJ2-1; TRBD2 aligns across 13 bases. With 8 bases clipped from V and 9 bases from J, the junction kept 13 bases outside the gene matches. Per germline, CDR1 GTSNPN and CDR2 SVGIG (reference sequence). This CDR3 is built from 15 residues.

This clone occurred once. The chain links TRBV7-9 to TRBJ2-1; 8 bases match TRBD2. Per germline, CDR1 SEHNR and CDR2 FQNEAQ (reference sequence). With 4 bases clipped from V and 7 bases from J, the junction kept 9 bases outside the gene matches. The CDR3 sequence is 15 residues long. CDR3 sequence: CASSYPGGGSNEQFF. The CDR3 DNA reads as TGTGCCAGCAGCTACCCGGGAGGGGGGTCTAATGAGCAGTTCTTC.

The chain carries TRBV11-3 and TRBJ2-3, with unresolved D. With 6 bases removed from V and 4 bases from J, the gap between germline ends came to 11 bases. The CDR3 is 13 amino acids. The germline V gene has CDR1 SGHNT and CDR2 YENEEA. This chain's CDR3 is CASSGRTPDTQYF. Written as DNA, the CDR3 is TGTGCCAGCAGTGGAAGGACCCCAGATACGCAGTATTTT.

The V call is TRBV12-5, the J call TRBJ1-5; a weak D match, TRBD1 (5 bases). Germline values: CDR1 LGHNT, CDR2 FRNRAP. Between the trimmed V and J ends, which lost 6 bases and 4 bases, there was a span of 13 bases. The CDR3 consists of 14 residues. The CDR3 nucleotides are TGTGCTAGTGGCTCCGGGGGGGTGAATCAGCCCCAGCATTTT. This sequence encodes CASGSGGVNQPQHF.